Each of the 19 T cell receptor beta chains below was sequenced from the same sample in a study of PD-1 blockade in classical Hodgkin lymphoma. Each patient experienced a relapse that followed autologous stem cell transplantation, and brentuximab vedotin exposure varied. Sequencing used immunoSEQ multiplex PCR; TCRdb keeps in-frame clones, though not all of them. This table holds 80,000 to 100,000 clones, roughly 90% found once. Sequenced here: peripheral blood mononuclear cells (PBMCs), sampled at baseline. All receptors derive from a human donor with classical Hodgkin lymphoma.

In its sample, this clone was seen once. The J gene is TRBJ2-7, the V gene TRBV7-8; 10 nucleotides align to TRBD2. The germline V gene encodes CDR1 SGHVS and CDR2 FQNEAQ. This CDR3 spans 16 amino acids. V lost 5 bases, J lost 3 bases, and 10 bases stayed unmatched. CDR3 sequence: CASSPYLAGERYEQYF. The CDR3 nucleotides read TGTGCCAGCAGCCCATATCTAGCGGGAGAGCGCTACGAGCAGTACTTC.

The chain carries TRBV5-8 and TRBJ2-7, with TRBD1 as a possible D gene (6 bases). The CDR3 consists of 15 residues. Germline V gives CDR1 SGHTS, CDR2 YDEGEE. Trimming cost V 2 bases and J 3 bases, with 15 bases left between them. The chain's CDR3 is CASSFQGFPYYEQYF. CDR3 in DNA: TGTGCCAGCAGCTTCCAGGGGTTCCCCTACTACGAGCAGTACTTC.

This chain uses TRBV23-1 with TRBJ1-1; D possibly corresponds to TRBD1 (5 bases). TRBV23-1 is known as an ORF, though its function is uncertain. This CDR3 is 16 amino acids long. Trimming took 0 bases from V and 0 from J, leaving 11 bases between them. The chain's CDR3 is CASSQSGGKMNTEAFF. Written as DNA, the CDR3 is TGCGCCAGCAGTCAATCGGGGGGGAAGATGAACACTGAAGCTTTCTTT.

This chain connects TRBV29-1 to TRBJ2-1; the match to TRBD2 covers 9 bases. Trimming removed 6 bases from V and 5 bases from J; junction bases left unmatched: 8. CDR1 is SQVTM and CDR2 is ANQGSEA in the germline V gene. This CDR3 contains 14 residues. Here the CDR3 DNA reads TGCAGCGTAAAACTTGCGGGAGGGCACAATGAGCAGTTCTTC. This gives the protein CSVKLAGGHNEQFF.

The chain has TRBV6-5 and TRBJ2-2, with TRBD2 matching 10 bases. V lost 4 bases, J lost 5 bases, and 7 bases stayed unmatched. The CDR3 has 16 amino acids. The V gene's germline CDR1 is MNHEY and CDR2 SVGAGI. The CDR3 loop is CASSSVAGGGTGELFF. Here the CDR3 DNA reads TGTGCCAGCAGTTCCGTAGCGGGAGGAGGAACCGGGGAGCTGTTTTTT.

This rearrangement joins TRBV5-6 to TRBJ2-1; 8 nucleotides align to TRBD1. Germline V gene data show CDR1 as SGHDT and CDR2 as YYEEEE. The junction had 9 bases not matched to a gene; V was cut back by 4 bases and J by 6 bases. This CDR3 has 15 amino acids. CDR3: CASSKWTGYINEQFF. CDR3 bases: TGTGCCAGCAGCAAATGGACAGGGTACATCAATGAGCAGTTCTTC. The entire variable domain, with the rest obtained from reference TRBV5-6 and TRBJ2-1, is as follows: DAGVTQSPTHLIKTRGQQVTLRCSPKSGHDTVSWYQQALGQGPQFIFQYYEEEERQRGNFPDRFSGHQFPNYSSELNVNALLLGDSALYLCASSKWTGYINEQFFGPGTRLTVL.

V usage is TRBV6-4 and J usage is TRBJ2-1; D ambiguous. The CDR3 is 13 amino acids. V lost 4 bases and J 2 bases, leaving 6 bases between the germline ends. CDR1 is MRHNA and CDR2 is SNTAGT in the germline V gene. The CDR3 bases are TGTGCCAGCAGTGTGTCCCCCTACAATGAGCAGTTCTTC. Its protein is CASSVSPYNEQFF.

The V and J genes are TRBV19 and TRBJ2-7; 8 bases line up with TRBD1. J was trimmed by 1 base and V by 5 bases; bases with no gene match: 4. Germline V gives CDR1 LNHDA, CDR2 SQIVND (reference sequence). The CDR3 is 14 amino acids. CDR3 sequence: CASSFGQGSYEQYF. The DNA for the CDR3 is TGTGCCAGTAGTTTCGGACAGGGATCCTACGAGCAGTACTTC.

V usage is TRBV6-1 and J usage is TRBJ1-2; no clear D. The CDR3 consists of 18 residues. Germline V CDR1 and CDR2: MNHNS, SASEGT. V dropped 1 base and J dropped 0 bases, with 18 bases sitting between them. The CDR3 nucleotides are TGTGCCAGCAGTGAAGATTGGGCTTTGCACAGCGCTAACTATGGCTACACCTTC. Amino acid sequence: CASSEDWALHSANYGYTF.

The V gene is TRBV11-3, the J gene TRBJ1-1; D remains ambiguous. V lost 0 bases and J 6 bases, leaving 5 bases between the germline ends. There are 12 residues in the CDR3. Germline V gives CDR1 SGHNT, CDR2 YENEEA. Written as DNA, the CDR3 is TGTGCCAGCAGCTTAGATGGAGCTGAAGCTTTCTTT. Its protein is CASSLDGAEAFF.

The chain joins TRBV27 to TRBJ2-7; TRBD1 agrees at 9 bases. Germline loops: CDR1 MNHEY, CDR2 SMNVEV (reference sequence). CDR3 length: 14 residues. With V trimmed by 5 bases and J by 4 bases, 6 bases remained unmatched. The CDR3 sequence is CASSPRDRAYEQYF. CDR3 nucleotides: TGTGCCAGCAGTCCCCGGGACAGGGCGTACGAGCAGTACTTC.

The V call is TRBV6-5, the J call TRBJ1-1, with 8 nucleotides matching TRBD1. CDR3 size: 15 residues. J was trimmed by 10 bases and V by 2 bases; bases with no gene match: 12. Germline V CDR1 and CDR2: MNHEY, SVGAGI. The CDR3 nucleotides read TGTGCCAGCAGTTACGGATTCCAGGGGGCCTTCGGAGCTTTCTTT. It is translated as CASSYGFQGAFGAFF.

The DNA for the CDR3 is TGTGCCAGCAGCCCCAGTAGGGGTACTAGCACAGATACGCAGTATTTT. The encoded protein is CASSPSRGTSTDTQYF. The rearrangement joins TRBV9 to TRBJ2-3; D is perhaps TRBD1 (5 bases). V was trimmed by 4 bases and J by 0 bases, leaving 15 bases between them. Germline CDR1 SGDLS, CDR2 YYNGEE. The CDR3 sequence is 16 residues long.

V is TRBV19 and J is TRBJ2-1; TRBD2 aligns across 7 bases. This CDR3 has 16 residues. From germline, CDR1 is LNHDA and CDR2 SQIVND (reference sequence). V lost 4 bases and J lost 8; bases outside the gene matches: 14. CDR3 nucleotides: TGTGCCAGTAGTACGCACTCTGGCGGGAGCTTCTATGAGCAGTTCTTC. Residues: CASSTHSGGSFYEQFF.

The J gene is TRBJ1-3, the V gene TRBV6-1; the D is unclear. Germline V gene data show CDR1 as MNHNS and CDR2 as SASEGT. V was trimmed by 7 bases and J by 2 bases, leaving 15 bases between them. The CDR3 is 15 residues long. The CDR3 reads CASKYGELAGNTIYF. The DNA for the CDR3 is TGTGCCAGCAAGTATGGGGAACTGGCTGGAAACACCATATATTTT.

The V gene is TRBV5-6, the J gene TRBJ2-7; D unclear. Germline V CDR1 and CDR2: SGHDT, YYEEEE. The CDR3 runs 16 residues. Deletions cut 0 bases from V and 2 bases from J, with 15 bases between. The CDR3 DNA reads TGTGCCAGCAGCTTGGGCCCCCGGGCCAGCGCCTACGAGCAGTACTTC. Translated: CASSLGPRASAYEQYF.

This chain links TRBV5-1 with TRBJ2-7; TRBD2 aligns across 9 bases. The ends lost 2 bases at V and 3 bases at J; junction bases unmatched: 3. This CDR3 spans 14 amino acids. Germline assignment: CDR1 SGHRS and CDR2 YFSETQ. The CDR3 loop is CASSFTAGGYEQYF. CDR3 DNA: TGCGCCAGCAGCTTTACAGCGGGGGGCTACGAGCAGTACTTC.

Points on this clone: Germline is not matched at one junction end, which may reflect a read error. The chain joins TRBV7-7 to TRBJ2-1, with 9 bases aligning to TRBD2. Germline loops: CDR1 SSHAT, CDR2 FNYEAQ (reference sequence). There are 15 residues in the CDR3. In DNA, the CDR3 is TGTGCTAGCAGCTTAGAACTAGCGGGTCTCAATGAGCAGTTCTTC. It specifies CASSLELAGLNEQFF.

This rearrangement joins TRBV19 to TRBJ2-1; TRBD2 aligns across 9 bases. The V gene end was trimmed by 6 bases and the J gene end by 5 bases; junction bases not matched to a gene: 2. The germline CDR1 and CDR2 sequences are LNHDA and SQIVND (reference sequence). The CDR3 loop spans 13 amino acids. DNA for the CDR3: TGTGCCAGTAGGGCTAGCGGGAACAATGAGCAGTTCTTC. Amino acids: CASRASGNNEQFF.